Presented here are 10 T cell receptor beta chains from one specimen sequenced in a study of glioma-infiltrating T cells after dendritic cell vaccination. Repertoires were generated with immunoSEQ multiplex PCR, while TCRdb's copy carries only in-frame clones and drops some. The data contain around 96,000 clones, about four fifths of them singletons. Sequenced here: blood, sampled before dendritic cell vaccination. These receptors were collected from a human donor with glioblastoma.

The chain carries TRBV18 and TRBJ1-1; D is unresolved. Germline assignment: CDR1 KGHSH and CDR2 LQKENI. Deletions cut 8 bases from V and 1 base from J, with 14 bases between. The CDR3 extends over 14 amino acids. The CDR3 spells CASQVTLENTEAFF. CDR3 coding DNA: TGTGCCAGCCAGGTTACTTTAGAGAACACTGAAGCTTTCTTT.

Regarding this clone: The conserved final phenylalanine or tryptophan is absent from the CDR3, which likely points to a read error. It is unclear where the CDR3 begins or ends on the DNA, so no DNA is shown, and the CDR3 is as TCRdb lists it. The chain has TRBV23-1 and TRBJ2-7; TRBD2, the D gene given by the table, was not confirmed from the DNA. TRBV23-1 is labeled an ORF, and its function is uncertain. The CDR3 numbers 12 amino acids, ends counted. The chain's CDR3 is CASSQPTSGRSL.

As to this clone: This may stem from a read error, because a much larger clone lies one nucleotide away. The sample has other DNA sequences that encode this CDR3 too. This rearrangement joins TRBV27 to TRBJ1-2, with a weak D call TRBD1 (5 bases). V was trimmed by 6 bases and J by 4 bases, leaving 9 bases between them. The CDR3 spans 12 residues. Germline V gene sequence: CDR1 MNHEY, CDR2 SMNVEV (reference sequence). DNA for the CDR3: TGTGCCAGCAGGACGGGGGGCTATGGCTACACCTTC. It codes for CASRTGGYGYTF.

V gene TRBV5-4 combines with J gene TRBJ2-5, with D possibly being TRBD1 (5 bases). V dropped 4 bases and J dropped 5 bases, with 24 bases sitting between them. This CDR3 has 17 amino acids. Germline V gene data show CDR1 as SGHNT and CDR2 as YYREEE (reference sequence). The CDR3 loop is CASSGRVGAQRLETQYF. CDR3 DNA: TGTGCCAGCAGCGGTCGAGTAGGGGCCCAAAGATTGGAGACCCAGTACTTC. The complete variable domain, with remaining parts taken from reference TRBV5-4 and TRBJ2-5, reads ETGVTQSPTHLIKTRGQQVTLRCSSQSGHNTVSWYQQALGQGPQFIFQYYREEENGRGNFPPRFSGLQFPNYSSELNVNALELDDSALYLCASSGRVGAQRLETQYFGPGTRLLVL.

This clone was found a few times. An end of the junction does not agree with germline; a read error may underlie this. The chain recombines TRBV6-1 with TRBJ2-7; D possibly corresponds to TRBD2 (6 bases). Germline V gene data show CDR1 as MNHNS and CDR2 as SASEGT. The length of the CDR3 is 14 residues. CDR3 protein: CAISDGGTLNEQYF. In DNA, the CDR3 is TGTGCCATCAGTGACGGAGGGACTCTGAACGAGCAGTACTTC.

This clone has only one observation. The rearrangement uses TRBV9 and TRBJ2-7; 8 nucleotides line up with TRBD1. J gave up 2 bases and V 0 bases, and 1 base lay outside the gene matches. CDR1 and CDR2 from the germline V gene are SGDLS and YYNGEE. The CDR3 totals 14 residues. CDR3 sequence reads: CASSVEGQAYEQYF. CDR3 nucleotides: TGTGCCAGCAGCGTAGAGGGACAGGCCTACGAGCAGTACTTC.

V usage is TRBV5-1 and J usage is TRBJ2-1; 13 positions agree with TRBD2. Trimming cost V 4 bases and J 8 bases; bases outside gene matches: 6. CDR3 length equals 15 residues. Per the germline V gene, CDR1 is SGHRS and CDR2 is YFSETQ. The CDR3 spells CASSVGLAGVDEQFF. As DNA, the CDR3 is TGCGCCAGCAGCGTAGGACTAGCGGGAGTTGATGAGCAGTTCTTC.

This clone was seen only once. The V and J genes are TRBV6-1 and TRBJ2-2, with 7 bases fitting TRBD2. Germline lookup yields CDR1 MNHNS and CDR2 SASEGT. V dropped 4 bases and J dropped 4; count of bases not matched to a gene: 3. The CDR3 is 14 amino acids. CDR3 sequence reads: CASSAERGTGELFF. As DNA, the CDR3 is TGTGCCAGCAGTGCGGAGCGGGGCACCGGGGAGCTGTTTTTT.

The CDR3 DNA reads TGTGCCAGCAGCCAAGCACTTCAAATCGGCGGAAGATTTTACGAGCAGTACTTC. Amino acid sequence: CASSQALQIGGRFYEQYF. The J gene is TRBJ2-7, the V gene TRBV4-2, with D uncertain. With 1 base removed from V and 4 bases from J, the gap between germline ends came to 23 bases. The CDR3 contains 18 residues. Per the germline V gene, CDR1 is LGHNA and CDR2 is YNFKEQ.

The chain links TRBV9 to TRBJ1-1; TRBD1 matches at 7 bases. V lost 6 bases and J lost 4; bases outside the gene matches: 9. The CDR3 contains 14 residues. The germline CDR1 and CDR2 sequences are SGDLS and YYNGEE. CDR3 coding DNA: TGTGCCAGCAAAGATGGACAGGCGAGCACTGAAGCTTTCTTT. Residues: CASKDGQASTEAFF.